This is a list of T cell receptor beta chains from one sample in a study of T cell changes during pregnancy in multiple sclerosis. Repertoires were generated with immunoSEQ multiplex PCR, while TCRdb's copy carries only in-frame clones and drops some. The repertoire has 30,000 or so clones, 70% to 90% of them found once; the top ten carry 8% to 9.5%. Here the sequenced sample was CD8+ T cells from peripheral blood mononuclear cells, taken after pregnancy. These receptors all stem from a female donor with multiple sclerosis, enrolled in a pregnancy study. CDR3s include the opening cysteine and the closing phenylalanine or tryptophan. D genes are given only for firm matches. Some rows mark clone size as missing; the rest say once, few, many or name a class of expanded clone.

TRBJ1-6 | . | TRBV6-5 | . | CASSYSSGSYNSPLHF | TGTGCCAGCAGTTACTCCAGTGGCTCCTATAATTCACCCCTCCACTTT
TRBJ1-2 | . | TRBV5-6 | TRBD1 | CASRIDTGVNYGYTF | TGTGCCAGCAGAATCGATACAGGGGTCAACTATGGCTACACCTTC
TRBJ2-7 | once | TRBV5-5 | TRBD1 | CASSYLQGNDEQYF | TGTGCCAGCAGCTACTTACAGGGGAATGACGAGCAGTACTTC
TRBJ2-5 | . | TRBV2 | . | CASSDRAETQYF | TGTGCCAGCAGTGACAGGGCCGAGACCCAGTACTTC
TRBJ1-6 | once | TRBV30 | . | CAWVGSSYNSPLHF | TGTGCCTGGGTAGGGAGCTCCTATAATTCACCCCTCCACTTT
TRBJ2-7 | . | TRBV7-9 | . | CASSGSYEQYF | TGTGCCAGCAGCGGCAGCTACGAGCAGTACTTC
TRBJ2-5 | . | TRBV14 | TRBD1 | CASSLRGIQETQYF | TGTGCCAGCAGCCTCAGGGGGATTCAAGAGACCCAGTACTTC
TRBJ2-7 | . | TRBV2 | TRBD2 | CASNEGFLAGYEQYF | TGTGCCAGCAACGAAGGGTTTCTAGCGGGCTACGAGCAGTACTTC
TRBJ1-2 | . | TRBV28 | . | CASTLKGQSVSYGYTF | TGTGCCAGCACCCTAAAGGGGCAGTCCGTTTCCTATGGCTACACCTTC
TRBJ1-1 | few | TRBV7-8 | . | CASSQGFTEAFF | TGTGCCAGCAGTCAGGGGTTCACTGAAGCTTTCTTT
TRBJ1-1 | . | TRBV7-2 | . | CASSLAGRTTEAFF | TGTGCCAGCAGCTTAGCCGGGAGGACCACTGAAGCTTTCTTT
TRBJ2-3 | . | TRBV5-8 | TRBD2 | CASDRTSGGAGTDTQYF | TGTGCCAGCGATCGGACTAGCGGGGGGGCGGGCACAGATACGCAGTATTTT
TRBJ2-3 | . | TRBV7-9 | . | CASSQVSTDTQYF | TGTGCCAGCAGCCAGGTGTCCACAGATACGCAGTATTTT
TRBJ1-1 | . | TRBV7-9 | . | CASSWGGDEAFF | TGTGCCAGCAGCTGGGGCGGGGATGAAGCTTTCTTT
TRBJ2-2 | . | TRBV29-1 | TRBD1 | CSVSTGGLGELFF | TGCAGCGTTTCTACAGGGGGCCTCGGGGAGCTGTTTTTT
TRBJ2-1 | . | TRBV4-3 | . | CASSQDGGSYNEQFF | TGCGCCAGCAGCCAAGATGGCGGTTCTTACAATGAGCAGTTCTTC
TRBJ2-7 | . | TRBV27 | . | CASSLREPGTPHEQYF | TGTGCCAGCAGTTTAAGGGAACCGGGAACCCCCCACGAGCAGTACTTC